This T cell receptor beta chain was sequenced during a study of blood T cell repertoires in COVID-19 (TCRdb year 2020). About the full investigation: Samples from collaborators originated in the United States, Italy and Spain and spanned both the acute and convalescent phases of COVID-19. Deeply sampled blood TCRbeta repertoires from subjects exposed to, actively infected with, or recovered from COVID-19 were included in the dataset. Where available, HLA class I and class II types were taken from metadata supplied by the sample provider and were not determined by assay-based typing. The samples were drawn from two sources: the first 160 participants of the ongoing ImmuneRACE study, and 1,254 subjects contributed by 6 global collaborators. A freely available public database, intended as a resource for researchers studying the immune response to SARS-CoV-2, is where the repertoires were released. The material from the prospective study consisted of cDNA or gDNA derived from T cells, B-cell-depleted T cells, or PBMCs. A de-identified subject ID, COVID-19 status, age in years and sex were almost always included in the sample metadata.

This clone was seen a handful of times. Its antigen is unknown. Per-nucleotide qualities are absent, and no much larger clonotype sits a single base away. Each collaborating institution followed its own protocols to collect whole blood in K2EDTA tubes. Collaborator samples were shipped for TCRbeta analysis as frozen whole blood, isolated PBMCs, or DNA extracted from either sample type. The immunoSEQ Assay, a bias-controlled multiplex PCR, was used to amplify TCRbeta CDR3 regions from genomic DNA. Per the authors' processing: Within the assay, amplification of reference gene primers was used to estimate how many nucleated cells each sample contained. To quantify the absolute abundance of each unique TCRbeta CDR3 rearrangement, sequence reads were collapsed and filtered. For each sample, productive Simpson clonality was calculated by taking the square root of Simpson's diversity index across productive rearrangements. Here the immuneACCESS table is served through TCRdb, limited to in-frame sequences with V and J called. Missing clones are a known gap in these copies; in checked studies unresolved V genes cover under half, and the rest lacks a known reason. Clone size and V and J calls were adopted from that table, with D and trimming inferred from the DNA. The sample table shows 200,000 to 250,000 clones, and almost 90% are seen once. Less than 3.5% of the sample is in the top ten clones.

What the authors observed across the whole study: The quantity of clinical and demographic metadata differed by source and by participant and was supplied without curation.

This TCR was sampled from a woman aged 55-70 years with acute or convalescent COVID-19. Specimen: peripheral blood.

DNA sequence: TGTGCCAGCAGATCCACAGGGTCCTACGAGCAGTACTTC. This translates into CASRSTGSYEQYF. The chain couples TRBV25-1 to TRBJ2-7, with TRBD1 perhaps the D gene, on 6 matching bases. CDR1 and CDR2 are drawn from the germline V gene: MGHDK, SYGVNS. The junction shows trimming of 6 bases on V and 1 base on J, plus 10 bases between the germline ends. The CDR3 runs 13 residues from the cysteine to the phenylalanine. The entry retains the CDR3 DNA only, 39 bases that are in frame from base 1.